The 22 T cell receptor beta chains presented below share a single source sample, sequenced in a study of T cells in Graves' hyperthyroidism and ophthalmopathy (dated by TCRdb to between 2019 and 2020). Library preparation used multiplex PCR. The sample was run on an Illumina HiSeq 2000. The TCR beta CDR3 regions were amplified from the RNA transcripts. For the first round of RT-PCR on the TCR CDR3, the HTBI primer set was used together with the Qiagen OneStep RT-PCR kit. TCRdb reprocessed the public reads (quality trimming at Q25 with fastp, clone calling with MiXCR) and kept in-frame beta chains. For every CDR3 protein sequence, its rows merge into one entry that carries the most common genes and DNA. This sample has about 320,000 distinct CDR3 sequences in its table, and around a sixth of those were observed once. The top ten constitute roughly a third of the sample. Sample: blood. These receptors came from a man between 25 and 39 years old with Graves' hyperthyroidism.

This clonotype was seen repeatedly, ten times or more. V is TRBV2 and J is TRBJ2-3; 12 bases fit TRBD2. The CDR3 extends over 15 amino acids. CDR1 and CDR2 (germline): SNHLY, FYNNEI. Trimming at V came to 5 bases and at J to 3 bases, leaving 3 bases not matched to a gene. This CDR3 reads CASSPSGRGTDTQYF. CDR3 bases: TGTGCCAGCAGTCCTAGCGGGAGGGGGACAGATACGCAGTATTTT. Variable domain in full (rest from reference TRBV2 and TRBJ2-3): EPEVTQTPSHQVTQMGQEVILRCVPISNHLYFYWYRQILGQKVEFLVSFYNNEISEKSEIFDDQFSVERPDGSNFTLKIRSTKLEDSAMYFCASSPSGRGTDTQYFGPGTRLTVL.

The CDR3 loop is CASSEAVGYTF. For the CDR3, the DNA is TGTGCCAGCAGTGAAGCTGTCGGCTACACCTTC. The chain joins TRBV7-9 to TRBJ1-2; D is unresolved. The CDR3 length is 11 residues. The germline V and J ends were trimmed by 6 bases and 8 bases, with 10 bases remaining between them. In germline, CDR1 is SEHNR, CDR2 FQNEAQ (reference sequence).

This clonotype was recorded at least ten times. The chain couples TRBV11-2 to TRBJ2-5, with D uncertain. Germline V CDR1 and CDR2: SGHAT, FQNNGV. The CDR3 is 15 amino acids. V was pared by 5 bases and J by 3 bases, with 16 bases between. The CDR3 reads CASSAQERVKETQYF. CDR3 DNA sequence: TGTGCCAGCAGCGCCCAAGAAAGAGTAAAAGAGACCCAGTACTTC.

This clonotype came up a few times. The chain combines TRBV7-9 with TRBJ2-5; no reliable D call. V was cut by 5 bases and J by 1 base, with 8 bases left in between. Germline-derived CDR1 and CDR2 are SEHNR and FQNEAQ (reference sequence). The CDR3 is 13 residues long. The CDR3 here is CASSQPGQETQYF. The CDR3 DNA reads TGTGCCAGCAGCCAACCTGGCCAAGAGACCCAGTACTTC. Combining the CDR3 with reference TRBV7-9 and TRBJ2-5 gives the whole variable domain DTGVSQNPRHKITKRGQNVTFRCDPISEHNRLYWYRQTLGQGPEFLTYFQNEAQLEKSRLLSDRFSAERPKGSFSTLEIQRTEQGDSAMYLCASSQPGQETQYFGPGTRLLVL.

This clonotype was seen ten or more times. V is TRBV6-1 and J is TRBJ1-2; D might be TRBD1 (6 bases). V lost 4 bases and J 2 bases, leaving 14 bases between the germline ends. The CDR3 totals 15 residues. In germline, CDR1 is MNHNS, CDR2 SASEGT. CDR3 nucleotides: TGTGCCAGCAGTGCCCACAGGGATGGGAACTATGGCTACACCTTC. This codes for CASSAHRDGNYGYTF.

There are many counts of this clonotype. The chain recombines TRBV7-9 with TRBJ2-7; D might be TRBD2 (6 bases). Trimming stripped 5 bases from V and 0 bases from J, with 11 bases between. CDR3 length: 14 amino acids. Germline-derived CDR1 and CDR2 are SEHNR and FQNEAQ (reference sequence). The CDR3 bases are TGTGCCAGCAGCCCGGGGGAAAGCTCCTACGAGCAGTACTTC. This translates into CASSPGESSYEQYF.

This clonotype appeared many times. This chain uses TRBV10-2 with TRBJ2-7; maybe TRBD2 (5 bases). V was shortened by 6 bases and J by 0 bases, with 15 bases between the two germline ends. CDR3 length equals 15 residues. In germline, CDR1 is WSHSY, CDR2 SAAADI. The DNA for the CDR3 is TGCGCCAGCAGGGGGAGAGCCAGAAGCTCCTACGAGCAGTACTTC. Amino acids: CASRGRARSSYEQYF.

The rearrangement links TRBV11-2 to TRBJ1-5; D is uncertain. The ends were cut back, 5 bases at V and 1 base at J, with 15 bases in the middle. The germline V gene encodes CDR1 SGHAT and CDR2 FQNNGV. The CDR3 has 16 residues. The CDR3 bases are TGTGCCAGCAGCCCTTTTGGGGTCACGAGCAATCAGCCCCAGCATTTT. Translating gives CASSPFGVTSNQPQHF.

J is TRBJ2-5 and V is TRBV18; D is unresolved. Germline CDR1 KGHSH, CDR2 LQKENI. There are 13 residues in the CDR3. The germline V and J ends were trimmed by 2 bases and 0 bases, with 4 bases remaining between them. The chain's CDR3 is CASSPDDQETQYF. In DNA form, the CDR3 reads TGTGCCAGCTCACCAGACGACCAAGAGACCCAGTACTTC.

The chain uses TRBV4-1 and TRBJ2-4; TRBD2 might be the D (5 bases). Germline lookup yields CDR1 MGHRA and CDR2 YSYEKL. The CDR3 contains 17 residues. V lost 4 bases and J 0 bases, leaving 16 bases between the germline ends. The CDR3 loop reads CASSPEGHSLAKNIQYF. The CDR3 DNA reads TGCGCCAGCAGCCCTGAGGGCCACAGCCTAGCCAAAAACATTCAGTACTTC.

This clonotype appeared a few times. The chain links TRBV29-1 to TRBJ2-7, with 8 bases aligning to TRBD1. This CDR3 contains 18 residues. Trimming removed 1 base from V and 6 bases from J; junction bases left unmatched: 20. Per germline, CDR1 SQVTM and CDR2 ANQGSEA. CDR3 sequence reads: CSVEVFPGQGISEGEQYF. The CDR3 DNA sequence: TGCAGCGTTGAAGTTTTCCCCGGACAGGGAATTTCGGAGGGCGAGCAGTACTTC.

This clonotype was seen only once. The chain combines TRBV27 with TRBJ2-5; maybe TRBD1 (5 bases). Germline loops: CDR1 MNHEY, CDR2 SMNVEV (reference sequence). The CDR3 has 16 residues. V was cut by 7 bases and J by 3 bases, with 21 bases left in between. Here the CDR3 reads CASKGEGRVSEETQYF. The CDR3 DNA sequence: TGTGCCAGCAAAGGGGAAGGGCGCGTGAGTGAAGAGACCCAGTACTTC.

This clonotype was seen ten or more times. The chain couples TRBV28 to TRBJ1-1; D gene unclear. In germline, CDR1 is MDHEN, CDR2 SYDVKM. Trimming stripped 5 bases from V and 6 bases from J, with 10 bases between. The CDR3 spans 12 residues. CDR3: CASSPSRAEAFF. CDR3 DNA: TGTGCCAGCAGTCCCAGTCGGGCTGAAGCTTTCTTT.

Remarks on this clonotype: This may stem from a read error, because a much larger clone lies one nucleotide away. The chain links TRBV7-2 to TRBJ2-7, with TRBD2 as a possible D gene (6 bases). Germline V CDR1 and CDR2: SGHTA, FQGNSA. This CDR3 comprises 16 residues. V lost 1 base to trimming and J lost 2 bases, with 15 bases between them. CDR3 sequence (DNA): TGTGCCAGCAGCTTAGGGGGCGGGAATGGGGCCTACGAGCAGTACTTC. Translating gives CASSLGGGNGAYEQYF.

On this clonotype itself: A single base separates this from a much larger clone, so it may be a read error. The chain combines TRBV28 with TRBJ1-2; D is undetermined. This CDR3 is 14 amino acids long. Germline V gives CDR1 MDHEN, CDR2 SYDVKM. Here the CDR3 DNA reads TGTTCCAGCAGTTTATCGGGTCTTAACTATGGCTACACCTTC. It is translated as CSSSLSGLNYGYTF.

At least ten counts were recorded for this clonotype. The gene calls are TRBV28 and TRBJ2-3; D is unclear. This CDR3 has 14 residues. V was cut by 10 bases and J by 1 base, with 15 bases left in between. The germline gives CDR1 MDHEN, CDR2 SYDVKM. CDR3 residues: CATSPTGGTDTQYF. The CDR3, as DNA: TGTGCCACCTCGCCGACCGGTGGCACAGATACGCAGTATTTT.

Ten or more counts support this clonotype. Here the CDR3 reads CASTASYGSSYNEQFF. CDR3 sequence (DNA): TGCGCCAGCACCGCGTCCTACGGGAGCTCCTACAATGAGCAGTTCTTC. V usage is TRBV5-1 and J usage is TRBJ2-1, with TRBD2 as a possible D gene (6 bases). Deletions cut 6 bases from V and 0 bases from J, with 16 bases between. CDR1 and CDR2 (germline): SGHRS, YFSETQ. The CDR3 is made up of 16 amino acids.

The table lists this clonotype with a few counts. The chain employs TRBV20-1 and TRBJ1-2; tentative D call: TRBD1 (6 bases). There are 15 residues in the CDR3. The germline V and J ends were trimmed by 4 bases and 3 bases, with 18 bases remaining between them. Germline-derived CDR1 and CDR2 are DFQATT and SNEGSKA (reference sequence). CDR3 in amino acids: CSATASTGFDYGYTF. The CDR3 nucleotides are TGCAGTGCTACCGCCAGTACAGGGTTTGACTATGGCTACACCTTC.

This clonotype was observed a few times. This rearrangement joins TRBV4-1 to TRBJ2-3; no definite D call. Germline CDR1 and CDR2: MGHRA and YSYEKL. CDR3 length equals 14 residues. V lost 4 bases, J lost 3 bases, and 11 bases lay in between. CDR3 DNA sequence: TGCGCCAGCAGCCGCACGATAGGGACAGATACGCAGTATTTT. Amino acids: CASSRTIGTDTQYF.

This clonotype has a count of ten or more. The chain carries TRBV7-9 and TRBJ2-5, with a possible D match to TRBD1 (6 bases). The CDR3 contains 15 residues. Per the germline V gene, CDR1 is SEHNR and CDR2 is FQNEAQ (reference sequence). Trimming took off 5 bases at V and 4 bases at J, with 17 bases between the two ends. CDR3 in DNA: TGTGCCAGCAGCCTGTCACAGGGCCTGGTAGAGACCCAGTACTTC. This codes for CASSLSQGLVETQYF.

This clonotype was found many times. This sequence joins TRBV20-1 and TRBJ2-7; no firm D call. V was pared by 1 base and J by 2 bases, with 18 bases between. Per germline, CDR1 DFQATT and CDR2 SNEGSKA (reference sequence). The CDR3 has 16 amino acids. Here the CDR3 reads CSARATPSDSPYEQYF. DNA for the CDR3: TGCAGTGCTAGAGCCACCCCGTCGGATTCCCCCTACGAGCAGTACTTC.

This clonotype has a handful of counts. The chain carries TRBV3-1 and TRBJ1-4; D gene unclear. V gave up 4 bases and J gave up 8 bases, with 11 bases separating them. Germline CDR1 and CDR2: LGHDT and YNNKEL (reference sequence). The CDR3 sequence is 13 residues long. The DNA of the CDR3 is TGTGCCAGCAGCCGTCAGAGGTTCGAAAAACTGTTTTTT. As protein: CASSRQRFEKLFF.